The 5 T cell receptor beta chains listed next were all sequenced from one sample in a study of CD8 T cells in Susac syndrome. Reverse transcription used roughly 0.45 to 1 ug RNA and random hexamers. TCRdb redid the calling of the immunoSEQ multiplex PCR reads with MiXCR, one entry per CDR3 protein. The data hold around 300,000 distinct CDR3 sequences, with 65% to 90% observed a single time. The sequencing input was CD8+ T cells from PBMCs. These receptors all come from a human donor with multiple sclerosis.

The chain combines TRBV27 with TRBJ2-5, with 10 bases fitting TRBD2. The CDR3 is 17 amino acids. Germline CDR1 and CDR2: MNHEY and SMNVEV (reference sequence). Trimming at V came to 1 base and at J to 2 bases, leaving 7 bases not matched to a gene. The DNA for the CDR3 is TGTGCCAGCAGTTTATATATGGGACTAGCGACACAAGAGACCCAGTACTTC. Its protein product is CASSLYMGLATQETQYF.

V gene TRBV30 combines with J gene TRBJ1-4; perhaps TRBD1 as D (5 bases). Germline V gene data show CDR1 as GTSNPN and CDR2 as SVGIG (reference sequence). Trimming took off 1 base at V and 7 bases at J, with 16 bases between the two ends. There are 15 residues in the CDR3. CDR3 in amino acids: CAWSGISGSGEKLFF. CDR3 in DNA: TGTGCCTGGAGTGGTATATCAGGGAGCGGTGAAAAACTGTTTTTT.

J is TRBJ1-1 and V is TRBV28, with unresolved D. V lost 4 bases and J 3 bases, leaving 18 bases between the germline ends. Germline V gives CDR1 MDHEN, CDR2 SYDVKM. This CDR3 has 16 residues. CDR3 protein: CASSSPREERYTEAFF. The CDR3 bases are TGTGCCAGCAGTTCCCCCCGGGAGGAGCGGTACACTGAAGCTTTCTTT.

V and J are TRBV30 and TRBJ1-6; D unclear. Trimming cost V 0 bases and J 7 bases, with 13 bases left between them. Germline V gives CDR1 GTSNPN, CDR2 SVGIG (reference sequence). The CDR3 totals 15 residues. CDR3 in DNA: TGTGCCTGGAGTGTAGCCGCAGCCTCCAATTCACCCCTCCACTTT. Translating gives CAWSVAAASNSPLHF.

The CDR3 reads CASSSGLAGGPTGELFF. The CDR3 nucleotides read TGTGCCAGCAGCTCCGGACTAGCGGGAGGGCCAACCGGGGAGCTGTTTTTT. V is TRBV7-9 and J is TRBJ2-2; TRBD2 agrees at 15 bases. This CDR3 has 17 amino acids. CDR1 SEHNR and CDR2 FQNEAQ come from the germline V gene (reference sequence). The ends lost 4 bases at V and 5 bases at J; junction bases unmatched: 5.